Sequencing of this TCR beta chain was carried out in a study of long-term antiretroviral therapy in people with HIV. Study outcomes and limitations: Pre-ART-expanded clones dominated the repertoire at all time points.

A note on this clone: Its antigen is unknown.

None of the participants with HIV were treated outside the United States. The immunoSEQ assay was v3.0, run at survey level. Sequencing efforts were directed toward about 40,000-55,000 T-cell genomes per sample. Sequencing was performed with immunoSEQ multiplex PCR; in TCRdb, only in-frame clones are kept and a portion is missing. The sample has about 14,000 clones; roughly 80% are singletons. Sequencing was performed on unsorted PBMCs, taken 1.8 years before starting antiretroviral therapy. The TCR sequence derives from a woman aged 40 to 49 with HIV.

The CDR3 DNA reads TGTGCCAGCAGCTTGACGGACTCCTACAATGAGCAGTTCTTC. Translating it yields CASSLTDSYNEQFF. The rearrangement links TRBV7-9 to TRBJ2-1; D is uncertain. Trimming shortened V by 3 bases and J by 0 bases, and 6 bases separated the two germline ends. Looked up from germline, CDR1 is SEHNR and CDR2 is FQNEAQ (reference sequence). This CDR3 spans 14 amino acids. Drawing the rest from reference TRBV7-9 and TRBJ2-1, the complete variable domain is DTGVSQNPRHKITKRGQNVTFRCDPISEHNRLYWYRQTLGQGPEFLTYFQNEAQLEKSRLLSDRFSAERPKGSFSTLEIQRTEQGDSAMYLCASSLTDSYNEQFFGPGTRLTVL.